The 25 T cell receptor beta chains given below trace back to one sample, sequenced in a study of cytomegalovirus exposure and HLA in healthy donors. 13 Jbeta primers and 60 Vbeta primers were used for the PCR. This table comes from immunoSEQ multiplex PCR, and its TCRdb copy is limited to in-frame clones, with some not included. The table lists 200,000 to 250,000 clones, around four fifths of them singletons. The sequencing input was PBMCs. The origin of the receptors is a woman in her thirties or forties in good health and CMV-seronegative.

The chain employs TRBV10-3 and TRBJ2-7; TRBD2 matches 9 bases. Losses at the gene ends were 0 bases for V and 4 bases for J; bases not matched to a gene: 10. Germline CDR1 is ENHRY and CDR2 is SYGVKD. This CDR3 contains 17 residues. The CDR3 DNA reads as TGTGCCATCAGTGAGTCCATGGGTCTAGCGGGGACTTACGAGCAGTACTTC. It is translated as CAISESMGLAGTYEQYF.

The chain combines TRBV30 with TRBJ2-2; TRBD1 might be the D (5 bases). The CDR3 covers 13 residues. In germline, CDR1 is GTSNPN, CDR2 SVGIG (reference sequence). Trimming pared 3 bases from V and 3 bases from J, leaving 8 bases between. CDR3 protein: CAWRGPHTGELFF. The CDR3 DNA is TGTGCCTGGAGGGGGCCCCACACCGGGGAGCTGTTTTTT.

The V and J genes are TRBV5-1 and TRBJ2-1, with 9 bases matching TRBD2. Trimming took 4 bases from V and 4 from J; bases not matched to a gene: 6. Germline V gene sequence: CDR1 SGHRS, CDR2 YFSETQ. The CDR3 has 15 amino acids. CDR3 residues: CASSAGTSPYNEQFF. The CDR3 nucleotides are TGCGCCAGCAGCGCCGGGACTAGCCCTTACAATGAGCAGTTCTTC.

A single count supports this clone. J is TRBJ1-2 and V is TRBV11-2, with TRBD1 matching 8 bases. Germline V gene lookup returns CDR1 SGHAT and CDR2 FQNNGV. Germline trimming cut 1 base from V and 4 bases from J; bases unmatched to any gene: 5. The CDR3 consists of 15 residues. The CDR3 spells CASSLVGTGFYGYTF. CDR3 nucleotide sequence: TGTGCCAGCAGCTTAGTCGGGACAGGCTTCTATGGCTACACCTTC.

This chain joins TRBV28 and TRBJ2-1, with 10 bases lining up with TRBD2. This CDR3 spans 15 amino acids. V was clipped by 3 bases and J by 6 bases; unmatched bases: 5. CDR1 is MDHEN and CDR2 is SYDVKM in the germline V gene. CDR3 DNA sequence: TGTGCCAGCAGTTTCGTTGGACTAGCGGCCAATGAGCAGTTCTTC. Translating it yields CASSFVGLAANEQFF.

The rearrangement links TRBV6-5 to TRBJ2-7, with D perhaps matching TRBD1 (6 bases). The V and J ends lost 6 bases and 2 bases respectively, with 14 bases between them. Germline V CDR1 and CDR2: MNHEY, SVGAGI. This CDR3 spans 14 amino acids. The CDR3 region is CASRGTPAPYEQYF. CDR3 nucleotides: TGTGCCAGCAGGGGGACACCTGCCCCCTACGAGCAGTACTTC.

This chain uses TRBV10-3 with TRBJ2-5; 7 bases match TRBD2. The better agreement between TRBJ2-7 and the DNA end casts doubt on the J call. Germline V gene data show CDR1 as ENHRY and CDR2 as SYGVKD. This CDR3 has 16 residues. The CDR3 sequence: CATFGVLAADGGEQYF. The CDR3 nucleotides read TGTGCCACCTTCGGCGTGCTAGCGGCCGACGGCGGCGAGCAGTACTTC.

The chain recombines TRBV7-9 with TRBJ1-4; D gene uncertain. Germline CDR1 is SEHNR and CDR2 is FQNEAQ (reference sequence). Trimming left V 4 bases short and J 8 bases short, with 14 bases between. This CDR3 contains 14 residues. CDR3 DNA: TGTGCCAGCAGCTCCTACGGCGGGGAAGAAAAACTGTTTTTT. This encodes CASSSYGGEEKLFF.

The chain recombines TRBV2 with TRBJ1-5; TRBD1 is a possible D gene (6 bases). V dropped 7 bases and J dropped 1 base, with 14 bases sitting between them. The CDR3 spans 15 residues. Per germline, CDR1 SNHLY and CDR2 FYNNEI. The CDR3 nucleotides read TGTGCCAGCACGAGGGGGTCGGGGAGCAATCAGCCCCAGCATTTT. As protein: CASTRGSGSNQPQHF.

This chain connects TRBV15 to TRBJ2-1, with a weak D call TRBD1 (5 bases). The CDR3 runs 16 residues. Trimming left V 0 bases short and J 6 bases short, with 15 bases between. Germline V gene data show CDR1 as LNHNV and CDR2 as YYDKDF (reference sequence). The DNA of the CDR3 is TGTGCCACCAGCAGAGAATCGGGTCAGGGCCGCAATGAGCAGTTCTTC. Encoded protein: CATSRESGQGRNEQFF.

The chain combines TRBV9 with TRBJ2-7, with no clear D. V lost 2 bases and J lost 3, with 12 bases in between. Germline CDR1 reads SGDLS; CDR2 reads YYNGEE. CDR3 length: 14 amino acids. The CDR3 region has the DNA TGTGCCAGCAGCGTCTTAGAAACCTTCTACGAGCAGTACTTC. Translated, it gives CASSVLETFYEQYF.

In this sample, this clone turned up a few times. The rearrangement links TRBV12-5 to TRBJ2-2; 9 positions agree with TRBD1. Germline V lookup: CDR1 LGHNT, CDR2 FRNRAP. The CDR3 length is 16 residues. After removal of 2 bases from V and 7 bases from J, the junction contained 8 bases not matched to a gene. CDR3 protein: CASGLLRTGEDGELFF. In nucleotides, the CDR3 is TGTGCTAGTGGTTTGCTGCGGACAGGGGAGGACGGGGAGCTGTTTTTT. The variable domain in full, completed from reference TRBV12-5 and TRBJ2-2, reads DARVTQTPRHKVTEMGQEVTMRCQPILGHNTVFWYRQTMMQGLELLAYFRNRAPLDDSGMPKDRFSAEMPDATLATLKIQPSEPRDSAVYFCASGLLRTGEDGELFFGEGSRLTVL.

This sequence joins TRBV7-8 and TRBJ2-7; D gene unclear. The CDR3 loop spans 15 amino acids. V lost 4 bases and J 2 bases, leaving 15 bases between the germline ends. Germline V lookup: CDR1 SGHVS, CDR2 FQNEAQ. The CDR3 protein is CASSSFLYSTYEQYF. The CDR3 DNA reads as TGTGCCAGCAGCTCTTTTCTCTACTCCACCTACGAGCAGTACTTC.

The rearrangement joins TRBV7-9 to TRBJ2-5; D might be TRBD1 (8 bases). CDR1 is SEHNR and CDR2 is FQNEAQ in the germline V gene (reference sequence). CDR3 length equals 15 residues. V was trimmed by 5 bases and J by 5 bases, leaving 18 bases between them. Written as DNA, the CDR3 is TGTGCCAGCAGCCCCGGACAGGGACTATGGGAGACCCAGTACTTC. It yields the protein CASSPGQGLWETQYF.

This clone occurred once. The J gene is TRBJ2-3, the V gene TRBV29-1, with D tentatively TRBD2 (6 bases). Trimming cost V 5 bases and J 2 bases, with 11 bases left between them. Germline V CDR1 and CDR2: SQVTM, ANQGSEA. The CDR3 totals 13 residues. CDR3 nucleotides: TGCAGCGTTCTCACTAGCTACACAGATACGCAGTATTTT. Translation: CSVLTSYTDTQYF.

The sample holds a few counts of this clone. The chain links TRBV6-1 to TRBJ1-5; 8 bases align to TRBD1. V was clipped by 9 bases and J by 7 bases; unmatched bases: 14. CDR1 is MNHNS and CDR2 is SASEGT in the germline V gene. The CDR3 has 15 amino acids. CDR3: CASRTGTGRRQPQHF. The CDR3 DNA sequence: TGTGCCAGTAGAACCGGGACAGGAAGGAGGCAGCCCCAGCATTTT.

The V and J genes are TRBV28 and TRBJ2-7; 12 positions agree with TRBD2. Germline CDR1 reads MDHEN; CDR2 reads SYDVKM. This CDR3 comprises 16 residues. Losses at the gene ends were 3 bases for V and 0 bases for J; bases not matched to a gene: 3. CDR3: CASSLLAGGYSYEQYF. The DNA for the CDR3 is TGTGCCAGCAGTTTGCTAGCGGGAGGGTACTCCTACGAGCAGTACTTC.

The rearrangement joins TRBV28 to TRBJ1-5, with D hard to call. The CDR3 loop spans 17 amino acids. Trimming took 7 bases from V and 1 from J, leaving 20 bases between them. Germline V CDR1 and CDR2: MDHEN, SYDVKM. CDR3 DNA sequence: TGTGCCAGCATTCACGGGGTATCCTTATTAAGCAATCAGCCCCAGCATTTT. This gives the protein CASIHGVSLLSNQPQHF.

The chain is built from TRBV19 and TRBJ1-5, with D possibly matching TRBD1 (6 bases). Trimming stripped 6 bases from V and 2 bases from J, with 20 bases between. Germline values: CDR1 LNHDA, CDR2 SQIVND (reference sequence). This CDR3 comprises 17 residues. The CDR3 protein is CASSSNYRDPGNQPQHF. The CDR3 coding sequence is TGTGCCAGTAGCTCGAACTACAGGGATCCGGGCAATCAGCCCCAGCATTTT.

The rearrangement joins TRBV5-8 to TRBJ1-2; TRBD1 might be the D (5 bases). The CDR3 has 15 residues. Germline V gene sequence: CDR1 SGHTS, CDR2 YDEGEE. V lost 0 bases and J lost 4, with 13 bases in between. This chain's CDR3 is CASSLGYGHLYGYTF. The CDR3 DNA reads as TGTGCCAGCAGCTTGGGCTACGGACATCTCTATGGCTACACCTTC.

The V gene is TRBV4-1, the J gene TRBJ1-2, with 7 positions matching TRBD1. J gave up 5 bases and V 0 bases, and 6 bases lay outside the gene matches. Per germline, CDR1 MGHRA and CDR2 YSYEKL. The CDR3 runs to 15 residues. CDR3 nucleotides: TGCGCCAGCAGCCAAGATCGGGACAGCATATATGGCTACACCTTC. It codes for CASSQDRDSIYGYTF.

This clone appeared a few times. The V and J genes are TRBV18 and TRBJ1-3, with 9 nucleotides matching TRBD1. The CDR3 sequence is 16 residues long. With 6 bases clipped from V and 4 bases from J, the junction kept 10 bases outside the gene matches. Germline values: CDR1 KGHSH, CDR2 LQKENI. DNA for the CDR3: TGTGCCAGCTCCCCAAGGGACAGGGAGACCGGAAACACCATATATTTT. It yields the protein CASSPRDRETGNTIYF.

The gene calls are TRBV6-6 and TRBJ2-5; weak D call: TRBD2 (5 bases). V gave up 2 bases and J gave up 11 bases, with 9 bases separating them. From germline, CDR1 is MNHNY and CDR2 SVGAGI (reference sequence). The CDR3 totals 11 residues. CDR3 amino acids: CASSYGGEQYF. CDR3 DNA sequence: TGTGCCAGCAGTTACGGTGGGGAGCAGTACTTC.

The rearrangement links TRBV6-1 to TRBJ2-1, with 12 bases fitting TRBD2. CDR3 size: 19 residues. In germline, CDR1 is MNHNS, CDR2 SASEGT. V was pared by 2 bases and J by 8 bases, with 16 bases of the junction left unmatched. As DNA, the CDR3 is TGTGCCAGCAGTGAATATGACAGAGGACTAGCGGGAACGAGGGATGAGCAGTTCTTC. This codes for CASSEYDRGLAGTRDEQFF.

The genes are TRBV6-6 and TRBJ2-7, with D tentatively TRBD1 (5 bases). This CDR3 is built from 16 residues. Germline CDR1 and CDR2: MNHNY and SVGAGI (reference sequence). The germline V and J ends were trimmed by 5 bases and 5 bases, with 22 bases remaining between them. DNA of the CDR3: TGTGCCAGCAGTAACCCCGTCGGGCAGGGTCTCAACGAGCAGTACTTC. It translates to CASSNPVGQGLNEQYF.